A single sample gave rise to the 24 T cell receptor beta chains below, sequenced in a study of HIV-infected patients and healthy controls. TCRdb redid the calling of the 5' RACE reads with MiXCR, one entry per CDR3 protein. The repertoire consists of some 20,000 distinct CDR3 sequences, with roughly 19% occurring once and the leading ten covering around 33%. Specimen: CD8+ T cells from blood. Receptors were obtained from a human donor in good health.

This clonotype has only a few counts. The CDR3 DNA reads as TGTGCCAGCCGGGACCCCTACGAGCAGTACTTC. Residues: CASRDPYEQYF. The genes are TRBV27 and TRBJ2-7; D could derive from TRBD1 or TRBD2 (5 bases each). Trimming removed 8 bases from V and 2 bases from J, with 7 bases in between. This CDR3 comprises 11 residues. Germline CDR1 MNHEY, CDR2 SMNVEV (reference sequence).

As for this clonotype: A much larger clone lies one base from this, so it may be a read error. The rearrangement links TRBV25-1 to TRBJ2-7; 8 bases are shared with TRBD2. The germline CDR1 and CDR2 sequences are MGHDK and SYGVNS. V lost 4 bases to trimming and J lost 2 bases; unmatched junction nucleotides: 13. The CDR3 loop spans 17 amino acids. The DNA of the CDR3 is TGTGCCAGCAGTGGAACCGGGACTAGAGGGAACACCTACGAGCAGTACTTC. Amino acid sequence: CASSGTGTRGNTYEQYF.

This clonotype occurred a few times. This chain joins TRBV30 and TRBJ2-7; 9 bases align to TRBD2. The trim removed 0 bases at V and 2 bases at J, leaving 5 bases unmatched. The CDR3 contains 15 residues. Per germline, CDR1 GTSNPN and CDR2 SVGIG (reference sequence). In DNA form, the CDR3 reads TGTGCCTGGAGTGTAGGGCCTAGCGGGGCCTACGAGCAGTACTTC. Its translation: CAWSVGPSGAYEQYF.

The V gene is TRBV11-2, the J gene TRBJ1-1, with D possibly being TRBD1 (5 bases). Germline CDR1 reads SGHAT; CDR2 reads FQNNGV. V lost 5 bases to trimming and J lost 5 bases, with 12 bases between them. The CDR3 covers 13 residues. CDR3 residues: CASSPRRGTEAFF. In DNA, the CDR3 is TGTGCCAGCAGCCCCCGTCGGGGGACTGAAGCTTTCTTT.

V gene TRBV6-6 combines with J gene TRBJ2-7; tentatively, D is TRBD2 (6 bases). CDR3 length: 15 residues. V dropped 2 bases and J dropped 3 bases, with 14 bases sitting between them. Looked up from germline, CDR1 is MNHNY and CDR2 is SVGAGI (reference sequence). The CDR3 nucleotides read TGTGCCAGCAGTTACGGTTTGTCGGGGGACTACGAGCAGTACTTC. This codes for CASSYGLSGDYEQYF.

In its sample, this clonotype was seen a few times. At one of its ends the junction is not consistent with the germline gene, which may arise from a read error. This chain links TRBV6-1 with TRBJ1-2, with D possibly matching TRBD1 (5 bases). CDR3 length equals 16 residues. Germline CDR1 reads MNHNS; CDR2 reads SASEGT. The CDR3 coding sequence is TGTGCCAGCAGGGAAGAGTTAAGAGGGGCAACCTATGGCTACACCTTC. This translates into CASREELRGATYGYTF.

This clonotype was detected only a few times. The chain has TRBV30 and TRBJ2-6; D is possibly TRBD1 (6 bases). CDR1 is GTSNPN and CDR2 is SVGIG in the germline V gene (reference sequence). The CDR3 sequence is 16 residues long. V lost 4 bases and J 2 bases, leaving 15 bases between the germline ends. CDR3 DNA: TGTGCCTGGACGTCGTACAGGGACCCTGGGGCCAACGTCCTGACTTTC. As protein: CAWTSYRDPGANVLTF.

This clonotype has a count of ten or more. V gene TRBV6-1 combines with J gene TRBJ1-4, with 9 bases aligning to TRBD1. With V trimmed by 8 bases and J by 3 bases, 7 bases remained unmatched. The CDR3 is 15 residues long. CDR1 and CDR2 (germline): MNHNS, SASEGT. The DNA for the CDR3 is TGTGCCAGCCGGGACAGGGAGGCAGCTAATGAAAAACTGTTTTTT. It encodes CASRDREAANEKLFF.

The CDR3 bases are TGTGCCACCAGTGATCCCGGTCCACAGGATAACCCAGGGGCCGCTCAGCCCCAGCATTTT. Amino acid sequence: CATSDPGPQDNPGAAQPQHF. The chain recombines TRBV24-1 with TRBJ1-5, with a possible D match to TRBD1 (6 bases). The germline V gene has CDR1 KGHDR and CDR2 SFDVKD. Trimming shortened V by 3 bases and J by 6 bases, and 29 bases separated the two germline ends. The CDR3 length is 20 residues.

This clonotype was seen a handful of times. This chain joins TRBV28 and TRBJ1-4, with TRBD1 matching 7 bases. Germline loops: CDR1 MDHEN, CDR2 SYDVKM. With V trimmed by 6 bases and J by 5 bases, 9 bases remained unmatched. CDR3 length: 15 residues. The CDR3 DNA follows: TGTGCCAGCAGACTTCGACAGGGACCAAATGAAAAACTGTTTTTT. Its protein is CASRLRQGPNEKLFF.

This clonotype was found many times. The chain has TRBV7-3 and TRBJ2-1, with a weak D call TRBD2 (6 bases). Trimming pared 3 bases from V and 5 bases from J, leaving 11 bases between. In germline, CDR1 is SGHTA, CDR2 FQGTGA. This CDR3 comprises 14 residues. CDR3 DNA: TGTGCCAGCAGCTTGAATAGCGGAAACAATGAGCAGTTCTTC. Translated: CASSLNSGNNEQFF.

This clonotype appeared a few times. The CDR3 region has the DNA TGTGCCAGCAGCTCCTATAGCGGGAGTAGGTACGAGCAGTACTTC. This encodes CASSSYSGSRYEQYF. The J gene is TRBJ2-7, the V gene TRBV13; 9 positions match TRBD2. The CDR3 covers 15 residues. From germline, CDR1 is PRHDT and CDR2 FYEKMQ (reference sequence). The ends lost 4 bases at V and 4 bases at J; junction bases unmatched: 8. The whole variable domain, filled in from reference TRBV13 and TRBJ2-7, reads AAGVIQSPRHLIKEKRETATLKCYPIPRHDTVYWYQQGPGQDPQFLISFYEKMQSDKGSIPDRFSAQQFSDYHSELNMSSLELGDSALYFCASSSYSGSRYEQYFGPGTRLTVT.

This clonotype is deemed medium-sized. The rearrangement links TRBV9 to TRBJ1-6; unclear D gene. The ends were cut back, 3 bases at V and 5 bases at J, with 12 bases in the middle. Germline lookup yields CDR1 SGDLS and CDR2 YYNGEE. The CDR3 sequence is 15 residues long. CDR3 in DNA: TGTGCCAGCAGCGGAGGAGCCCCCAATAATTCACCCCTCCACTTT. It yields the protein CASSGGAPNNSPLHF.

This clonotype turned up a few times. The chain is built from TRBV7-9 and TRBJ2-7; D possibly corresponds to TRBD1 (6 bases). Per germline, CDR1 SEHNR and CDR2 FQNEAQ (reference sequence). This CDR3 is 15 amino acids long. Trimming took 4 bases from V and 0 from J, leaving 13 bases between them. The CDR3 protein is CASSSWGRSSYEQYF. The CDR3 DNA is TGTGCCAGCAGCTCGTGGGGGCGGAGCTCCTACGAGCAGTACTTC.

The V and J genes are TRBV19 and TRBJ1-1, with D possibly being TRBD1 (6 bases). The CDR3 covers 13 residues. CDR1 is LNHDA and CDR2 is SQIVND in the germline V gene (reference sequence). V was shortened by 5 bases and J by 6 bases, with 13 bases between the two germline ends. The CDR3: CASSPGGGPEAFF. CDR3 DNA sequence: TGTGCCAGTAGTCCGGGGGGGGGCCCTGAAGCTTTCTTT.

As for this clonotype: At one of its ends the junction is not consistent with the germline gene, which may arise from a read error. The chain carries TRBV7-9 and TRBJ2-5; no definite D call. The CDR3 loop spans 15 amino acids. Germline V gene lookup returns CDR1 SEHNR and CDR2 FQNEAQ (reference sequence). The CDR3 region has the DNA TGTGCCAGCAGCTTATTGGCTCACACAAAAGAGACCAAGTACTTC. Translated: CASSLLAHTKETKYF. The variable domain in full, completed from reference TRBV7-9 and TRBJ2-5, reads DTGVSQNPRHKITKRGQNVTFRCDPISEHNRLYWYRQTLGQGPEFLTYFQNEAQLEKSRLLSDRFSAERPKGSFSTLEIQRTEQGDSAMYLCASSLLAHTKETKYFGPGTRLLVL.

CDR3 loop: CAIRQTNYGYTF. As DNA, the CDR3 is TGTGCCATAAGACAGACTAACTATGGCTACACCTTC. This chain links TRBV10-3 with TRBJ1-2, with D possibly TRBD1 on 5 matching bases. The CDR3 is 12 amino acids. Looked up from germline, CDR1 is ENHRY and CDR2 is SYGVKD. Trimming stripped 9 bases from V and 0 bases from J, with 8 bases between.

The chain has TRBV20-1 and TRBJ1-2, with D unclear. V was shortened by 2 bases and J by 7 bases, with 14 bases between the two germline ends. Germline CDR1 DFQATT, CDR2 SNEGSKA (reference sequence). This CDR3 is 13 amino acids long. CDR3 sequence (DNA): TGCAGTGCTAGACACCAGGATTATCTTGGCTACACCTTC. Amino acids: CSARHQDYLGYTF.

The chain joins TRBV2 to TRBJ2-7, with 10 bases fitting TRBD1. This CDR3 is 18 amino acids long. J lost 3 bases, V lost 2 bases, and 13 bases had no gene match. Germline CDR1 reads SNHLY; CDR2 reads FYNNEI. CDR3 DNA sequence: TGTGCCAGCAGTGAACCCGAGTCCGGGACAGGGGCTCTCTACGAGCAGTACTTC. It yields the protein CASSEPESGTGALYEQYF.

This clonotype turned up a few times. The gene calls are TRBV5-4 and TRBJ2-1, with TRBD2 matching 9 bases. After removal of 0 bases from V and 0 bases from J, the junction contained 1 base not matched to a gene. From germline, CDR1 is SGHNT and CDR2 YYREEE (reference sequence). This CDR3 region has 16 residues. In nucleotides, the CDR3 is TGTGCCAGCAGCTTGGGCGGGGGGGCCTCCTACAATGAGCAGTTCTTC. Its translation: CASSLGGGASYNEQFF.

This clonotype was detected ten times or more. The chain couples TRBV20-1 to TRBJ2-3; 9 bases are shared with TRBD2. V gave up 1 base and J gave up 2 bases; unmatched junction bases: 13. The CDR3 contains 18 residues. Per germline, CDR1 DFQATT and CDR2 SNEGSKA (reference sequence). The CDR3 spells CSARVLSRAGGPTDTQYF. In nucleotides, the CDR3 is TGCAGTGCTAGAGTTTTGTCTAGAGCGGGAGGCCCCACAGATACGCAGTATTTT.

The chain employs TRBV9 and TRBJ1-2, with D possibly matching TRBD1 (5 bases). V was shortened by 4 bases and J by 0 bases, with 13 bases between the two germline ends. Germline V gene data show CDR1 as SGDLS and CDR2 as YYNGEE. The length of the CDR3 is 15 residues. The CDR3 coding sequence is TGTGCCAGCAGCCAGGGAGGACTGGCTAACTATGGCTACACCTTC. Translated: CASSQGGLANYGYTF.

By its share, this clonotype is medium-sized. The chain has TRBV6-1 and TRBJ1-5; no firm D call. The CDR3 has 15 residues. Looked up from germline, CDR1 is MNHNS and CDR2 is SASEGT. Trimming cost V 2 bases and J 2 bases, with 10 bases left between them. The CDR3 protein is CASSELRAGNQPQHF. The CDR3 DNA follows: TGTGCCAGCAGTGAACTAAGGGCTGGCAATCAGCCCCAGCATTTT.

The CDR3 protein is CASSEAGGNYNEQFF. The CDR3 bases are TGTGCCAGCAGTGAAGCGGGAGGAAACTACAATGAGCAGTTCTTC. V and J are TRBV6-1 and TRBJ2-1, with a weak D call TRBD2 (6 bases). The V and J ends lost 0 bases and 3 bases respectively, with 9 bases between them. CDR3 length equals 15 residues. CDR1 is MNHNS, CDR2 SASEGT, per germline.